A selection of T cell receptor beta chains follows, all from one sample in a study of shared clonotypes between healthy human individuals. Some clones are missing from TCRdb's copy, which holds only in-frame ones; the method was immunoSEQ multiplex PCR. The sample contains under 1,100,000 clones, around 78% of which appear only once. What was sequenced was memory CD4+ T cells from PBMCs. These receptors originate from a man aged 18 to 30 in good health. Some clones in this sample may be carry-over from other donors' samples. Both conserved end residues are part of each CDR3. Each record gives: J gene, V gene, D gene, clone size, CDR3 DNA, CDR3 protein. A D gene is named only where the DNA matches it firmly. Clone size is stated in some rows and not others, as once, few, many or a class when expanded.

j_gene: TRBJ1-1; v_gene: TRBV11-3; d_gene: NA; abundance: NA; CDR3nt: TGTGCCAGCAGCCCCAAAGAGAACACTGAAGCTTTCTTT; CDR3aa: CASSPKENTEAFF
j_gene: TRBJ2-3; v_gene: TRBV2; d_gene: NA; abundance: once; CDR3nt: TGTGCCAGCAGTGGAGGAAGGGCTACGCAGTATTTT; CDR3aa: CASSGGRATQYF
j_gene: TRBJ1-5; v_gene: TRBV15; d_gene: TRBD1; abundance: NA; CDR3nt: TGTGCCACCAGCAGACCTGACAGGGGAGGAGGCAATCAGCCCCAGCATTTT; CDR3aa: CATSRPDRGGGNQPQHF
j_gene: TRBJ1-2; v_gene: TRBV28; d_gene: TRBD1; abundance: NA; CDR3nt: TGTGCCAGCAGTCCCGGACAGGGTTATGGCTACACCTTC; CDR3aa: CASSPGQGYGYTF
j_gene: TRBJ1-2; v_gene: TRBV7-9; d_gene: NA; abundance: NA; CDR3nt: TGTGCCAGCAGCTGGAACAGCAATACTAACTATGGCTACACCTTC; CDR3aa: CASSWNSNTNYGYTF
j_gene: TRBJ1-2; v_gene: TRBV27; d_gene: NA; abundance: NA; CDR3nt: TGTGCCAGCAGTTTCTTCCCCGGGCGGGGCCTTGGCTACACCTTC; CDR3aa: CASSFFPGRGLGYTF
j_gene: TRBJ2-1; v_gene: TRBV5-1; d_gene: TRBD2; abundance: NA; CDR3nt: TGCGCCAGCACGGCTAGCGGGATTACGTCCTACAATGAGCAGTTCTTC; CDR3aa: CASTASGITSYNEQFF
j_gene: TRBJ1-2; v_gene: TRBV5-4; d_gene: NA; abundance: NA; CDR3nt: TGTGCCAGCAGTTCGGGGGCGCGGGGCTATGGCTACACCTTC; CDR3aa: CASSSGARGYGYTF
j_gene: TRBJ2-1; v_gene: TRBV29-1; d_gene: TRBD1; abundance: few; CDR3nt: TGCAGCGTTGGGGACAGGGCTCCCAATGAGCAGTTCTTC; CDR3aa: CSVGDRAPNEQFF
j_gene: TRBJ2-7; v_gene: TRBV29-1; d_gene: TRBD1; abundance: NA; CDR3nt: TGCAGCGGCCGAACAGGGGGTAGATCCTACGAGCAGTACTTC; CDR3aa: CSGRTGGRSYEQYF
j_gene: TRBJ1-1; v_gene: TRBV29-1; d_gene: NA; abundance: NA; CDR3nt: TGCAGCGTTGTTGGGGGGGATGGCACTGAAGCTTTCTTT; CDR3aa: CSVVGGDGTEAFF
j_gene: TRBJ1-1; v_gene: TRBV5-4; d_gene: NA; abundance: NA; CDR3nt: TGTGCCAGCAGCTTGGAGGTACGCACTGAAGCTTTCTTT; CDR3aa: CASSLEVRTEAFF
j_gene: TRBJ1-4; v_gene: TRBV7-8; d_gene: NA; abundance: NA; CDR3nt: TGTGCCAGCAGCTTCAATGAAAAACTGTTTTTT; CDR3aa: CASSFNEKLFF
j_gene: TRBJ2-1; v_gene: TRBV10-3; d_gene: TRBD2; abundance: NA; CDR3nt: TGTGCCATCAGTGAAGGACTAGCGGGAGATGGGGAGCAGTTCTTC; CDR3aa: CAISEGLAGDGEQFF
j_gene: TRBJ1-5; v_gene: TRBV6-1; d_gene: NA; abundance: NA; CDR3nt: TGTGCCAGCAGTGAGGACCCCTTCAATCAGCCCCAGCATTTT; CDR3aa: CASSEDPFNQPQHF
j_gene: TRBJ1-1; v_gene: TRBV9; d_gene: NA; abundance: NA; CDR3nt: TGTGCCAGCCGAGGACCGTCTGAAGCTTTCTTT; CDR3aa: CASRGPSEAFF
j_gene: TRBJ2-3; v_gene: TRBV28; d_gene: NA; abundance: once; CDR3nt: TGTGCCAGCAGCCCAGCAGGGGATCGTTCAGATACGCAGTATTTT; CDR3aa: CASSPAGDRSDTQYF